This TCR beta chain was identified during a study of Ad26.COV2.S vaccination and SARS-CoV-2 variants. Regarding the study as a whole: There was a possibility that the TCR breadth and depth analyses underestimated total T cell responses.

The method was immunoSEQ multiplex PCR; TCRdb's version includes in-frame clones alone and lacks a portion of them. The sample lists fewer than 900,000 clones, roughly nine tenths occurring once. The CDR3 is 16 residues long. Losses at the gene ends were 0 bases for V and 5 bases for J; bases not matched to a gene: 9. The germline CDR1 and CDR2 sequences are SGHRS and YFSETQ. This sample's treatment: some 20 received Ad26.COV2.S at low or high dose, single or two shots; about 5 received placebo; per-sample allocation not given. Sampling was done on day 63 after the first vaccine or placebo injection. Note on this clone: Antigen specificity is unknown.

The chain combines TRBV5-1 with TRBJ1-2, with 8 nucleotides matching TRBD1. Material: peripheral blood, obtained in a trial of Ad26.COV2.S vaccine versus placebo. The sequence was collected from a person aged 18 to 59 who received the Ad26.COV2.S COVID-19 vaccine or a placebo. The CDR3, as DNA: TGCGCCAGCAGCTTGGCCGCAGGACAGGGTTGGTATGGCTACACCTTC. This codes for CASSLAAGQGWYGYTF. Full variable domain (remainder filled in from reference TRBV5-1 and TRBJ1-2): KAGVTQTPRYLIKTRGQQVTLSCSPISGHRSVSWYQQTPGQGLQFLFEYFSETQRNKGNFPGRFSGRQFSNSRSEMNVSTLELGDSALYLCASSLAAGQGWYGYTFGSGTRLTVV.